Each of the 8 T cell receptor beta chains below was sequenced from the same sample in a study of neoadjuvant anti-PD-1 for oral cavity cancer. Time point reported: after neoadjuvant nivolumab, at surgical resection. Assay: immunoSEQ multiplex PCR; the TCRdb copy retains only in-frame clones and omits some. The table lists just over 65,000 clones, 70% to 90% of them singletons. Sequencing was performed on PBMCs, taken after nivolumab (anti-PD-1) treatment. Receptors were obtained from a person aged 40 to 85 with oral cavity squamous cell carcinoma.

The rearrangement links TRBV30 to TRBJ2-4; D call uncertain. The V end lost 0 bases, the J end lost 7 bases, and 7 bases lay between the germline ends. Germline assignment: CDR1 GTSNPN and CDR2 SVGIG (reference sequence). This CDR3 region has 12 residues. The CDR3 reads CAWSVPPNIQYF. The CDR3 region has the DNA TGTGCCTGGAGTGTACCCCCTAACATTCAGTACTTC.

This chain joins TRBV6-5 and TRBJ2-7; D is undetermined. Germline V CDR1 and CDR2: MNHEY, SVGAGI. V was trimmed by 6 bases and J by 6 bases, leaving 15 bases between them. The CDR3 runs 13 residues. The CDR3, as DNA: TGTGCCAGCAGCCTTAAAACAGAAGGCGAGCAGTACTTC. This encodes CASSLKTEGEQYF.

The chain combines TRBV10-3 with TRBJ2-1, with D perhaps matching TRBD2 (5 bases). This CDR3 has 11 amino acids. Germline V CDR1 and CDR2: ENHRY, SYGVKD. DNA for the CDR3: TGTGCAAGCGGCTCCTACAATGAGCAGTTCTTC. Protein sequence: CASGSYNEQFF.

The chain has TRBV28 and TRBJ2-2; D is possibly TRBD2 (6 bases). The CDR3 has 14 residues. V was trimmed by 4 bases and J by 6 bases, leaving 12 bases between them. The V gene's germline CDR1 is MDHEN and CDR2 SYDVKM. The CDR3, as DNA: TGTGCCAGCAGTTACCGGGGGTGGGCCGGGGAGCTGTTTTTT. Its translation is CASSYRGWAGELFF.

This clone was recorded once. V gene TRBV7-3 combines with J gene TRBJ1-1; D unclear. The CDR3 is 12 amino acids. The V gene's germline CDR1 is SGHTA and CDR2 FQGTGA. The V gene lost 3 bases and the J gene lost 5 bases, with 7 bases spanning the gap. CDR3 in DNA: TGTGCCAGCAGCTTTGTGATGACTGAAGCTTTCTTT. This codes for CASSFVMTEAFF. The whole variable domain, filled in from reference TRBV7-3 and TRBJ1-1, reads GAGVSQTPSNKVTEKGKYVELRCDPISGHTALYWYRQSLGQGPEFLIYFQGTGAADDSGLPNDRFFAVRPEGSVSTLKIQRTERGDSAVYLCASSFVMTEAFFGQGTRLTVV.

The chain couples TRBV9 to TRBJ2-1; perhaps TRBD2 as D (6 bases). The CDR3 loop spans 15 amino acids. V was clipped by 0 bases and J by 3 bases, with 10 bases between them. Germline V gene data show CDR1 as SGDLS and CDR2 as YYNGEE. Here the CDR3 DNA reads TGTGCCAGCAGCGTAGTGTCTAGCGACTACAATGAGCAGTTCTTC. It specifies CASSVVSSDYNEQFF.

The rearrangement links TRBV6-1 to TRBJ2-1; no definite D call. The CDR3 runs to 15 residues. Trimming took 2 bases from V and 0 from J, leaving 8 bases between them. Germline lookup yields CDR1 MNHNS and CDR2 SASEGT. DNA for the CDR3: TGTGCCAGCAGTGAAAGAGATCGCTCCTACAATGAGCAGTTCTTC. Protein: CASSERDRSYNEQFF.

This chain joins TRBV5-6 and TRBJ2-7, with TRBD2 matching over 7 bases. Per the germline V gene, CDR1 is SGHDT and CDR2 is YYEEEE. With 3 bases clipped from V and 4 bases from J, the junction kept 4 bases outside the gene matches. CDR3 length equals 13 residues. The CDR3 sequence: CASSWGGSYEQYF. CDR3 bases: TGTGCCAGCAGCTGGGGCGGGAGTTACGAGCAGTACTTC.